These 28 T cell receptor beta chains were all obtained from the same sample, sequenced in a study of HIV-infected patients and healthy controls. TCRdb reprocessed the 5' RACE reads via MiXCR and lists one record per CDR3 protein. The repertoire has about 63,000 distinct CDR3 sequences, less than 20% of them found once; the top ten carry approximately 5.3%. The sample consisted of CD4+ T cells from blood. These receptors all stem from a human donor in good health.

This clonotype was detected a few times. V usage is TRBV18 and J usage is TRBJ2-1; 10 bases are a match to TRBD1. Germline V gives CDR1 KGHSH, CDR2 LQKENI. The CDR3 is 13 amino acids. With 3 bases clipped from V and 16 bases from J, the junction kept 9 bases outside the gene matches. The CDR3, as DNA: TGTGCCAGCTCACCCTACGTGGACAGGGGGAAATTCTTC. Protein sequence: CASSPYVDRGKFF.

This clonotype was recorded many times. V is TRBV5-1 and J is TRBJ2-5; D is undetermined. Germline V lookup: CDR1 SGHRS, CDR2 YFSETQ. The germline V and J ends were trimmed by 0 bases and 5 bases, with 5 bases remaining between them. This CDR3 spans 12 amino acids. The CDR3 protein is CASSLVGETQYF. The CDR3 DNA follows: TGCGCCAGCAGCTTGGTCGGGGAGACCCAGTACTTC.

The chain links TRBV20-1 to TRBJ2-5; 9 nucleotides match TRBD2. This CDR3 has 17 amino acids. The germline CDR1 and CDR2 sequences are DFQATT and SNEGSKA (reference sequence). The junction had 14 bases not matched to a gene; V was cut back by 6 bases and J by 0 bases. CDR3 nucleotide sequence: TGCAGTGCCGCCCATTATCTGGCGGGGGGGGACCAAGAGACCCAGTACTTC. This translates into CSAAHYLAGGDQETQYF.

J is TRBJ2-5 and V is TRBV15, with TRBD1 matching over 9 bases. Looked up from germline, CDR1 is LNHNV and CDR2 is YYDKDF (reference sequence). The CDR3 sequence is 15 residues long. The V segment lost 0 bases and the J segment 3 bases; nucleotides outside the gene matches: 2. CDR3 nucleotides: TGTGCCACCAGCAGAGACCGACAGGGGGAAGAGACCCAGTACTTC. It specifies CATSRDRQGEETQYF.

This chain links TRBV25-1 with TRBJ2-3, with 7 bases fitting TRBD1. Germline V gene lookup returns CDR1 MGHDK and CDR2 SYGVNS. The CDR3 spans 15 residues. V was pared by 3 bases and J by 4 bases, with 7 bases of the junction left unmatched. CDR3 sequence reads: CASSDRTGSADTQYF. The CDR3 region has the DNA TGTGCCAGCAGTGACCGGACAGGTAGCGCAGATACGCAGTATTTT.

This clonotype was seen at least ten times. The gene calls are TRBV12-3 or TRBV12-4 and TRBJ2-5; D is possibly TRBD2 (9 bases). The CDR3 has 19 amino acids. V lost 5 bases and J lost 0, with 25 bases in between. Here the CDR3 DNA reads TGTGCCAGCAGTCTTGACTTAGGACAGGGCGGGGGGGACCAAGAGACCCAGTACTTC. Amino acid sequence: CASSLDLGQGGGDQETQYF.

This clonotype was counted between two and nine times. This chain links TRBV7-2 with TRBJ1-4; maybe TRBD1 (5 bases). V was trimmed by 1 base and J by 3 bases, leaving 12 bases between them. The germline gives CDR1 SGHTA, CDR2 FQGNSA. The CDR3 totals 16 residues. The CDR3: CASSLVRGGANEKLFF. In DNA, the CDR3 is TGTGCCAGCAGCTTAGTACGGGGAGGGGCTAATGAAAAACTGTTTTTT.

The J gene is TRBJ1-1, the V gene TRBV20-1, with D unresolved. The CDR3 is 13 residues long. Germline lookup yields CDR1 DFQATT and CDR2 SNEGSKA (reference sequence). The V end lost 4 bases, the J end lost 1 base, and 10 bases lay between the germline ends. CDR3 in DNA: TGCAGTGCTAAAAAGGATTCGAACACTGAAGCTTTCTTT. The encoded protein is CSAKKDSNTEAFF.

This clonotype has a count of ten or more. The chain joins TRBV6-5 to TRBJ2-1; no definite D call. The CDR3 has 12 amino acids. Between the trimmed V and J ends, which lost 5 bases and 8 bases, there was a span of 10 bases. The germline V gene encodes CDR1 MNHEY and CDR2 SVGAGI. CDR3 bases: TGTGCCAGCAGTCAATCCCTCCATGAGCAGTTCTTC. It encodes CASSQSLHEQFF.

This clonotype has ten or more counts. The chain has TRBV7-3 and TRBJ2-1, with TRBD2 matching over 10 bases. Trimming cost V 0 bases and J 16 bases; bases outside gene matches: 9. The CDR3 spans 14 residues. CDR1 is SGHTA, CDR2 FQGTGA, per germline. Here the CDR3 reads CASSLTPSGGAIFF. CDR3 coding DNA: TGTGCCAGCAGCTTAACCCCCAGCGGGGGGGCCATTTTCTTC.

This chain connects TRBV7-2 to TRBJ1-5; D ambiguous. V dropped 5 bases and J dropped 4 bases, with 18 bases sitting between them. Germline V lookup: CDR1 SGHTA, CDR2 FQGNSA. This CDR3 has 16 amino acids. CDR3 in DNA: TGTGCCAGCAGCGACCGGAGCAGAGGAGGTAATCAGCCCCAGCATTTT. As protein: CASSDRSRGGNQPQHF.

This clonotype was counted many times. The chain recombines TRBV28 with TRBJ1-4, with 8 positions matching TRBD1. Germline V gene sequence: CDR1 MDHEN, CDR2 SYDVKM. The CDR3 length is 16 residues. With 6 bases clipped from V and 0 bases from J, the junction kept 6 bases outside the gene matches. CDR3 region: CASRTGAVATNEKLFF. The CDR3 DNA reads as TGTGCCAGCAGGACAGGGGCCGTCGCAACTAATGAAAAACTGTTTTTT.

This clonotype appeared a few times. The V and J genes are TRBV9 and TRBJ1-4, with unresolved D. Germline CDR1 and CDR2: SGDLS and YYNGEE. This CDR3 has 14 residues. V lost 6 bases to trimming and J lost 4 bases, with 13 bases between them. CDR3 in amino acids: CASTPRGSNEKLFF. CDR3 bases: TGTGCCAGCACCCCTCGAGGGAGTAATGAAAAACTGTTTTTT.

Many counts were recorded for this clonotype. V gene TRBV29-1 combines with J gene TRBJ2-3; 8 positions agree with TRBD2. Germline CDR1 and CDR2: SQVTM and ANQGSEA. The junction had 11 bases not matched to a gene; V was cut back by 4 bases and J by 2 bases. The CDR3 contains 16 residues. CDR3 region: CSVAGSVAGPTDTQYF. The DNA of the CDR3 is TGCAGCGTTGCAGGATCCGTAGCGGGGCCCACAGATACGCAGTATTTT.

This clonotype turned up a few times. The chain has TRBV6-2 or TRBV6-3 and TRBJ2-2, with D possibly TRBD2 on 6 matching bases. The germline CDR1 and CDR2 sequences are MNHEY and SVGEGT. The CDR3 covers 13 residues. CDR3 residues: CAEGSSYTGELFF. CDR3 in DNA: TGTGCGGAGGGGTCCTCCTATACCGGGGAGCTGTTTTTT.

Ten or more counts support this clonotype. J is TRBJ2-6 and V is TRBV7-2; weak D call: TRBD2 (5 bases). Germline V gene sequence: CDR1 SGHTA, CDR2 FQGNSA. This CDR3 has 16 residues. Trimming took 3 bases from V and 0 from J, leaving 9 bases between them. The CDR3 DNA reads as TGTGCCAGCAGCTTGGGGAGTTTCTCTGGGGCCAACGTCCTGACTTTC. It is translated as CASSLGSFSGANVLTF.

V and J are TRBV20-1 and TRBJ2-1; 7 bases agree with TRBD1. The CDR3 is 14 amino acids. The trim removed 3 bases at V and 5 bases at J, leaving 7 bases unmatched. The germline V gene has CDR1 DFQATT and CDR2 SNEGSKA (reference sequence). The CDR3 bases are TGCAGTGCTAGCGTCAGGGGGTTGCACAATGAGCAGTTCTTC. Protein: CSASVRGLHNEQFF.

V is TRBV14 and J is TRBJ2-1; maybe TRBD2 (6 bases). V lost 3 bases, J lost 7 bases, and 13 bases lay in between. The germline V gene has CDR1 SGHDN and CDR2 FVKESK. The length of the CDR3 is 14 residues. The CDR3 is CASSHYGTLNEQFF. For the CDR3, the DNA is TGTGCCAGCAGCCACTACGGGACTCTAAATGAGCAGTTCTTC.

The rearrangement uses TRBV5-1 and TRBJ2-5; D unclear. In germline, CDR1 is SGHRS, CDR2 YFSETQ. The CDR3 covers 13 residues. V gave up 3 bases and J gave up 1 base, with 7 bases separating them. CDR3 protein: CASSSDGQETQYF. In nucleotides, the CDR3 is TGCGCCAGCAGCTCGGACGGCCAAGAGACCCAGTACTTC.

CDR3 in DNA: TGTGCCACCAGCAGAGGAAGTAGCGGGACATTAGATACGCAGTATTTT. This codes for CATSRGSSGTLDTQYF. This rearrangement joins TRBV15 to TRBJ2-3; 8 bases agree with TRBD2. The length of the CDR3 is 16 residues. J gave up 5 bases and V 1 base, and 8 bases lay outside the gene matches. Germline V gives CDR1 LNHNV, CDR2 YYDKDF (reference sequence).

The chain is built from TRBV19 and TRBJ2-3; D not certain. This CDR3 is built from 14 residues. Germline values: CDR1 LNHDA, CDR2 SQIVND (reference sequence). With 4 bases removed from V and 8 bases from J, the gap between germline ends came to 16 bases. DNA for the CDR3: TGTGCCAGTAGTACCTCTGCGGCCAGTTCTACGCAGTATTTT. This encodes CASSTSAASSTQYF.

This clonotype has more than one count but fewer than ten. The chain links TRBV18 to TRBJ2-6; D gene unclear. Trimming removed 2 bases at V and 0 bases at J, with 5 bases between. CDR1 is KGHSH, CDR2 LQKENI, per germline. This CDR3 is 15 amino acids long. The chain's CDR3 is CASSPSNSGANVLTF. Written as DNA, the CDR3 is TGTGCCAGCTCACCAAGCAACTCTGGGGCCAACGTCCTGACTTTC.

This chain connects TRBV19 to TRBJ1-5; 8 nucleotides match TRBD1. V lost 5 bases to trimming and J lost 6 bases; unmatched junction nucleotides: 12. Germline V gives CDR1 LNHDA, CDR2 SQIVND (reference sequence). CDR3 size: 16 residues. The CDR3 is CASSLWTGSALQPQHF. Written as DNA, the CDR3 is TGTGCCAGTAGTTTATGGACAGGGTCGGCCCTTCAGCCCCAGCATTTT.

This clonotype came up a few times. At one end the junction does not follow the germline gene, possibly because of a read error. V gene TRBV7-2 combines with J gene TRBJ2-1, with D perhaps TRBD1 or TRBD2 (5 bases each). The CDR3 totals 15 residues. Germline lookup yields CDR1 SGHTA and CDR2 FQGNSA. CDR3 in DNA: TGTGTCAGCAGCAGCCGGGACGAAATCTTAACTGAGCAGTTCTTC. Residues: CVSSSRDEILTEQFF.

This clonotype has only a few counts. The chain joins TRBV12-3 or TRBV12-4 to TRBJ1-1, with D maybe TRBD1 (5 bases). The CDR3 spans 15 residues. The V end lost 4 bases, the J end lost 0 bases, and 12 bases lay between the germline ends. The CDR3 region has the DNA TGTGCCAGCAGTTATCCGGGACGCATGAACACTGAAGCTTTCTTT. Its protein product is CASSYPGRMNTEAFF.

This clonotype has a handful of counts. The chain employs TRBV3-1 and TRBJ1-3; D unclear. The CDR3 runs 13 residues. Trimming took off 4 bases at V and 2 bases at J, with 6 bases between the two ends. Germline V CDR1 and CDR2: LGHDT, YNNKEL (reference sequence). In nucleotides, the CDR3 is TGTGCCAGCAGCCTCCGAGCTGGAAACACCATATATTTT. Its translation: CASSLRAGNTIYF.

This clonotype was found a few times. V is TRBV6-6 and J is TRBJ1-1, with a tentative D call TRBD1 (5 bases). The CDR3 covers 15 residues. Trimming shortened V by 2 bases and J by 7 bases, and 17 bases separated the two germline ends. Looked up from germline, CDR1 is MNHNY and CDR2 is SVGAGI (reference sequence). The CDR3 DNA reads TGTGCCAGCAGTTACGGGGGTCAGTCCCTGGGTGAAGCTTTCTTT. Protein sequence: CASSYGGQSLGEAFF.

This rearrangement joins TRBV5-1 to TRBJ2-1, with TRBD2 identical over 13 bases. V trimming: 4 bases; J trimming: 7 bases; junction bases outside the gene matches: 5. Germline CDR1 is SGHRS and CDR2 is YFSETQ. The CDR3 loop spans 15 amino acids. The CDR3 loop is CASSRGTSGANEQFF. CDR3 sequence (DNA): TGCGCCAGCAGCCGCGGGACTAGCGGGGCGAATGAGCAGTTCTTC.